This T cell receptor (beta chain) is drawn from a study of T-cell reconstitution after alpha-beta-depleted transplantation in children. This clonotype was seen repeatedly, ten times or more. The CDR3 consists of 13 residues. In germline, CDR1 is SQVTM, CDR2 ANQGSEA. V dropped 7 bases and J dropped 3; count of bases not matched to a gene: 6. This sample's TCRbeta library carried unique molecular identifier barcodes. A single record per CDR3 protein comes from TCRdb applying MiXCR to the PCR reads. The table shows around 600,000 distinct CDR3 sequences, with approximately 17% occurring only once. The material was PBMCs from the stem cell graft donor, obtained from the stem cell graft. The J gene is TRBJ1-5, the V gene TRBV29-1; 7 nucleotides align to TRBD1. This clonotype was sampled from a human donor who donated a stem cell graft to a child with acute myeloid leukemia. The CDR3 region has the DNA TGCAGCGCTCGGGACAGCATCAATCAGCCCCAGCATTTT. It encodes CSARDSINQPQHF.